One sample yielded the 5 T cell receptor beta chains listed below, sequenced in a study of T cell repertoires in cytomegalovirus infection. The antigens these receptors bind are not known. TCRdb re-derived calls from the reads in MiXCR, one entry per CDR3 protein. Of 70,000 or so distinct CDR3 sequences in the sample, approximately 30% were seen once. Material: CD8+ T cells from cultured PBMCs, obtained from culture after CMV antigen stimulation. The receptor source for this set is a human donor in good health (CMV status not recorded). Some clones in this sample may be carry-over from other donors' samples.

This clonotype showed up just a few times. The chain links TRBV14 to TRBJ1-2, with 7 bases that match TRBD1. The length of the CDR3 is 14 residues. J lost 4 bases, V lost 5 bases, and 7 bases had no gene match. CDR1 SGHDN and CDR2 FVKESK come from the germline V gene. CDR3 amino acids: CASSTRQGLYGYTF. CDR3 in DNA: TGTGCCAGCAGCACCCGACAGGGTCTCTATGGCTACACCTTC.

The rearrangement joins TRBV12-3 or TRBV12-4 to TRBJ1-2; a weak D match, TRBD1 (6 bases). The CDR3 consists of 14 residues. V shed 6 bases and J shed 10 bases, with 21 bases lying between them. The CDR3 here is CASSSTGTRTDYTF. As DNA, the CDR3 is TGTGCCAGCAGCTCCACAGGGACCCGTACTGACTACACCTTC.

V is TRBV2 and J is TRBJ2-3; TRBD2 matches 10 bases. Germline loops: CDR1 SNHLY, CDR2 FYNNEI. The CDR3 spans 17 residues. The trim removed 5 bases at V and 0 bases at J, leaving 8 bases unmatched. The CDR3 coding sequence is TGTGCCAGCAGTCACTCTAGCGGGGGATCTAGCACAGATACGCAGTATTTT. Translating it yields CASSHSSGGSSTDTQYF.

The rearrangement links TRBV20-1 to TRBJ1-4, with D tentatively TRBD1 (6 bases). The germline V gene encodes CDR1 DFQATT and CDR2 SNEGSKA (reference sequence). Trimming stripped 0 bases from V and 7 bases from J, with 24 bases between. This CDR3 spans 18 amino acids. The CDR3 here is CSARDFAPQGPGFEKLFF. The CDR3 DNA reads as TGCAGTGCTAGAGATTTTGCCCCACAGGGTCCAGGGTTTGAAAAACTGTTTTTT.

The rearrangement links TRBV5-6 to TRBJ2-1; 9 bases line up with TRBD2. The germline V gene encodes CDR1 SGHDT and CDR2 YYEEEE. V gave up 0 bases and J gave up 3 bases; unmatched junction bases: 10. The CDR3 spans 18 residues. CDR3 sequence: CASSLALAGPFNYNEQFF. CDR3 DNA: TGTGCCAGCAGCTTGGCTCTAGCGGGACCCTTCAACTACAATGAGCAGTTCTTC.